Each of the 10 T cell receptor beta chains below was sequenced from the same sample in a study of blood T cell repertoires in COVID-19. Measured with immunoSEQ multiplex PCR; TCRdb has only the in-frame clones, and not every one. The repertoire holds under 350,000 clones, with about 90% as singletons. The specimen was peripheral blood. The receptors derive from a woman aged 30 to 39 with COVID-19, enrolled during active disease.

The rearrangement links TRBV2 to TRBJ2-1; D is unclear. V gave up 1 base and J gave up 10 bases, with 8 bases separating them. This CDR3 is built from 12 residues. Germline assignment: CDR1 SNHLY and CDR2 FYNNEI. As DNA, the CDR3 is TGTGCCAGCAGTGAAGGGGTCGGGGAGCAGTTCTTC. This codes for CASSEGVGEQFF.

CDR3 in amino acids: CASRGEGRGNQPQHF. The CDR3 DNA sequence: TGTGCCAGCAGGGGGGAGGGCCGGGGCAATCAGCCCCAGCATTTT. V gene TRBV28 combines with J gene TRBJ1-5, with D perhaps TRBD1 (5 bases). From germline, CDR1 is MDHEN and CDR2 SYDVKM. The CDR3 is made up of 15 amino acids. V was shortened by 6 bases and J by 2 bases, with 14 bases between the two germline ends. Using reference TRBV28 and TRBJ1-5 for the parts outside the CDR3, the full variable domain is DVKVTQSSRYLVKRTGEKVFLECVQDMDHENMFWYRQDPGLGLRLIYFSYDVKMKEKGDIPEGYSVSREKKERFSLILESASTNQTSMYLCASRGEGRGNQPQHFGDGTRLSIL.

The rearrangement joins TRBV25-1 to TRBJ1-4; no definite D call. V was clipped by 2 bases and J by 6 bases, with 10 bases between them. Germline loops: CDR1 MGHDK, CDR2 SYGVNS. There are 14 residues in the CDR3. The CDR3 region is CASSEPGNHEKLFF. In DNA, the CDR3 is TGTGCCAGCAGTGAACCTGGCAACCATGAAAAACTGTTTTTT.

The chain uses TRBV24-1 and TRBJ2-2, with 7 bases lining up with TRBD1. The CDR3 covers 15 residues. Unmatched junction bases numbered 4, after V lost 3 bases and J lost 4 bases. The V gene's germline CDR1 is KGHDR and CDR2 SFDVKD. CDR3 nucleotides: TGTGCCACCAGTGATGAACAGGGGTCCACCGGGGAGCTGTTTTTT. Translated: CATSDEQGSTGELFF.

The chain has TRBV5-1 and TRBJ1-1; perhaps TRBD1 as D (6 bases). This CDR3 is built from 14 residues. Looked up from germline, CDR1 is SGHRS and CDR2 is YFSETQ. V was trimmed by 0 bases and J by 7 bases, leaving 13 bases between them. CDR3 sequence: CASSLAYGQIEAFF. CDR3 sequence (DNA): TGCGCCAGCAGCTTGGCGTACGGACAGATTGAAGCTTTCTTT.

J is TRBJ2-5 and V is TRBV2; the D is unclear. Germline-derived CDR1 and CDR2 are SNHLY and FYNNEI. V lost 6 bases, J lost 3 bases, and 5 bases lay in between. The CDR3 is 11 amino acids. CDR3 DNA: TGTGCCAGCAGACTTGAAGAGACCCAGTACTTC. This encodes CASRLEETQYF.

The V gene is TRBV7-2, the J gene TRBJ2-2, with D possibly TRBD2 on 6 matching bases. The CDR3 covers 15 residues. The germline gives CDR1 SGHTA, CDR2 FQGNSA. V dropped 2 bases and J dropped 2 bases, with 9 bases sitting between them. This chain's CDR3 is CASSLRTKNTGELFF. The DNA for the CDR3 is TGTGCCAGCAGCTTAAGGACTAAAAACACCGGGGAGCTGTTTTTT.

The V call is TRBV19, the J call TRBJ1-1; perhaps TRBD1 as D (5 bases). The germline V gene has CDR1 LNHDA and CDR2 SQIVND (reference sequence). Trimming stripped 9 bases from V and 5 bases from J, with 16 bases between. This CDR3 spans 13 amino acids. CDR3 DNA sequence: TGTGCCAGACGCGGGACTCGGCGGACTGAAGCTTTCTTT. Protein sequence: CARRGTRRTEAFF.

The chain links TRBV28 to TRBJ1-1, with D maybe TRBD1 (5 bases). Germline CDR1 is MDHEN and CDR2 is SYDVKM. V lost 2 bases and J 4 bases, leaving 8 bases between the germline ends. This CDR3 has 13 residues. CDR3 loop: CASSLGASTEAFF. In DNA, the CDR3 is TGTGCCAGCAGTTTAGGGGCTTCCACTGAAGCTTTCTTT.

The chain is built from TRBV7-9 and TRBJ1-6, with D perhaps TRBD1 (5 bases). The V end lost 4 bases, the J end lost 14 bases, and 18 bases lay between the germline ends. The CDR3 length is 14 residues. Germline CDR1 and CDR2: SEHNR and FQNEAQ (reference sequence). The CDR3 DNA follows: TGTGCCAGCAGCTCGAGCGGGGGGATGGGGACCCTCCACTTT. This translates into CASSSSGGMGTLHF.